One sample yielded the 23 T cell receptor beta chains listed below, sequenced in a study of CD8 T cells in Susac syndrome. Random hexamers were used to reverse transcribe an amount of about 0.45 to 1 ug RNA. TCRdb ran MiXCR on the immunoSEQ multiplex PCR reads and lists one entry per CDR3 protein. This table has 130,000 or so distinct CDR3 sequences, 94% appearing once. The specimen sequenced was CD4+ T cells from PBMCs. These receptors came from a human donor in good health.

Concerning this clonotype itself: The junction departs from the called germline gene at one end, perhaps through a read error. The CDR3 coding sequence is TGTGCCAGCAGCCTCCCCGGAGTCAGGGGGCCCCTGAACACTGAAGTTTTCTTT. It translates to CASSLPGVRGPLNTEVFF. V and J are TRBV7-8 and TRBJ1-1; 8 nucleotides agree with TRBD1. Per germline, CDR1 SGHVS and CDR2 FQNEAQ. The length of the CDR3 is 18 residues.

This CDR3 reads CASSPRQETQYF. The CDR3 DNA reads as TGTGCCAGCTCACCAAGGCAAGAGACCCAGTACTTC. The V call is TRBV18, the J call TRBJ2-5; D unclear. The CDR3 totals 12 residues. Germline V CDR1 and CDR2: KGHSH, LQKENI. V lost 2 bases and J 2 bases, leaving 3 bases between the germline ends.

This clonotype was detected once. The rearrangement links TRBV12-3 or TRBV12-4 to TRBJ2-7, with no clear D. This CDR3 has 13 residues. Trimming removed 5 bases at V and 0 bases at J, with 8 bases between. CDR3 in amino acids: CASSPTHSYEQYF. The CDR3 DNA follows: TGTGCCAGCAGTCCCACTCACTCCTACGAGCAGTACTTC.

The chain links TRBV5-1 to TRBJ2-7; either TRBD1 or TRBD2 may supply D (5 bases each). Trimming pared 2 bases from V and 6 bases from J, leaving 15 bases between. This CDR3 has 14 amino acids. Germline V lookup: CDR1 SGHRS, CDR2 YFSETQ. The CDR3 reads CASSLWGVGSEQYF. The CDR3 DNA is TGCGCCAGCAGCTTATGGGGCGTAGGGAGCGAGCAGTACTTC.

The chain joins TRBV3-1 to TRBJ1-5, with 8 positions matching TRBD1. Germline trimming cut 4 bases from V and 7 bases from J; bases unmatched to any gene: 6. Germline values: CDR1 LGHDT, CDR2 YNNKEL (reference sequence). The CDR3 totals 14 residues. CDR3 nucleotide sequence: TGTGCCAGCAGCCCCTCAGGGGGCGGCCAGCCCCAGCATTTT. Translated: CASSPSGGGQPQHF. Filled out from reference TRBV3-1 and TRBJ1-5, the complete variable domain reads DTAVSQTPKYLVTQMGNDKSIKCEQNLGHDTMYWYKQDSKKFLKIMFSYNNKELIINETVPNRFSPKSPDKAHLNLHINSLELGDSAVYFCASSPSGGGQPQHFGDGTRLSIL.

J is TRBJ2-6 and V is TRBV30; D is undetermined. The CDR3 contains 15 residues. Germline CDR1 and CDR2: GTSNPN and SVGIG (reference sequence). The ends were cut back, 4 bases at V and 0 bases at J, with 10 bases in the middle. The CDR3 here is CAWKLTASGANVLTF. In nucleotides, the CDR3 is TGTGCCTGGAAACTAACAGCCTCTGGGGCCAACGTCCTGACTTTC.

The chain carries TRBV20-1 and TRBJ1-6; 7 nucleotides align to TRBD1. The CDR3 covers 14 residues. Per germline, CDR1 DFQATT and CDR2 SNEGSKA (reference sequence). The ends lost 3 bases at V and 5 bases at J; junction bases unmatched: 4. This chain's CDR3 is CSARVGQNNSPLHF. The CDR3 DNA is TGCAGTGCTAGGGTGGGACAGAATAATTCACCCCTCCACTTT.

The V gene is TRBV12-3 or TRBV12-4, the J gene TRBJ1-5; D not resolved. V was cut by 0 bases and J by 1 base, with 1 base left in between. CDR3 length: 13 residues. Written as DNA, the CDR3 is TGTGCCAGCAGTTTAGCGAGCAATCAGCCCCAGCATTTT. Residues: CASSLASNQPQHF.

The CDR3 loop is CAIAGSHNEQFF. The CDR3 region has the DNA TGTGCCATCGCCGGGAGCCACAATGAGCAGTTCTTC. The rearrangement links TRBV24-1 to TRBJ2-1, with D possibly matching TRBD2 (6 bases). The CDR3 sequence is 12 residues long. V lost 11 bases, J lost 5 bases, and 12 bases lay in between. From germline, CDR1 is KGHDR and CDR2 SFDVKD.

The rearrangement uses TRBV7-2 and TRBJ1-6, with D perhaps TRBD1 (5 bases). Germline values: CDR1 SGHTA, CDR2 FQGNSA. V was clipped by 5 bases and J by 10 bases, with 15 bases between them. CDR3 length equals 14 residues. This CDR3 reads CASSGRGEGSPLHF. The CDR3 DNA reads as TGTGCCAGCAGCGGCCGGGGCGAGGGGTCACCCCTCCACTTT.

The genes are TRBV10-3 and TRBJ1-4; unclear D gene. This CDR3 contains 13 residues. Germline V CDR1 and CDR2: ENHRY, SYGVKD. Trimming took 7 bases from V and 8 from J, leaving 14 bases between them. The CDR3: CAIKEMGVEKLFF. CDR3 DNA sequence: TGTGCCATCAAGGAAATGGGAGTGGAAAAACTGTTTTTT.

This clonotype was detected once. The chain uses TRBV12-3 or TRBV12-4 and TRBJ1-3, with no clear D. The CDR3 loop spans 15 amino acids. With 1 base removed from V and 3 bases from J, the gap between germline ends came to 10 bases. The CDR3 sequence is CASSLVGGSGNTIYF. As DNA, the CDR3 is TGTGCCAGCAGTTTAGTAGGTGGAAGTGGAAACACCATATATTTT.

This chain uses TRBV12-3 or TRBV12-4 with TRBJ2-2; 9 nucleotides line up with TRBD1. The CDR3 sequence is 15 residues long. V was clipped by 3 bases and J by 5 bases; unmatched bases: 4. CDR3 sequence (DNA): TGTGCCAGCAGTTTCGGACAGGGGTGGACCGGGGAGCTGTTTTTT. Translated, it gives CASSFGQGWTGELFF.

V and J are TRBV18 and TRBJ1-2, with D hard to call. V lost 2 bases and J lost 8, with 21 bases in between. Germline CDR1 and CDR2: KGHSH and LQKENI. CDR3 length equals 16 residues. The CDR3 DNA follows: TGTGCCAGCTCACCAGAGGAGACAACGCTCACGAAGGGCTACACCTTC. It yields the protein CASSPEETTLTKGYTF.

This sequence joins TRBV12-3 or TRBV12-4 and TRBJ2-5; 12 bases fit TRBD2. V shed 6 bases, J shed 7 bases, and the junction held 12 bases outside the gene matches. The CDR3 totals 16 residues. The CDR3 loop reads CASSLGLAGTGATQYF. In nucleotides, the CDR3 is TGTGCCAGCAGCCTCGGACTAGCGGGAACGGGAGCGACCCAGTACTTC.

The gene calls are TRBV27 and TRBJ1-1, with TRBD1 matching 9 bases. V trimming: 6 bases; J trimming: 3 bases; junction bases outside the gene matches: 2. CDR1 is MNHEY and CDR2 is SMNVEV in the germline V gene (reference sequence). The CDR3 is 13 residues long. CDR3 bases: TGTGCCAGCAGACGACAGGGGGACACTGAAGCTTTCTTT. This sequence encodes CASRRQGDTEAFF.

The chain couples TRBV2 to TRBJ2-3, with 12 nucleotides matching TRBD2. V lost 6 bases and J lost 0; bases outside the gene matches: 4. CDR3 length: 16 residues. Germline CDR1 is SNHLY and CDR2 is FYNNEI. CDR3 in amino acids: CASRGLAGPSTDTQYF. The CDR3 DNA is TGTGCCAGCAGGGGACTAGCGGGCCCTAGCACAGATACGCAGTATTTT.

The genes are TRBV30 and TRBJ2-3; 7 bases line up with TRBD2. This CDR3 has 15 amino acids. The ends lost 7 bases at V and 0 bases at J; junction bases unmatched: 10. Per germline, CDR1 GTSNPN and CDR2 SVGIG (reference sequence). CDR3 coding DNA: TGTGCCTTACTAGCGAGTTCGTCTAGCACAGATACGCAGTATTTT. It is translated as CALLASSSSTDTQYF.

The chain uses TRBV29-1 and TRBJ2-3, with 12 bases fitting TRBD2. CDR1 and CDR2 from the germline V gene are SQVTM and ANQGSEA. This CDR3 region has 16 residues. V gave up 5 bases and J gave up 3 bases; unmatched junction bases: 9. The CDR3 reads CSVLGLAGWSTDTQYF. The DNA for the CDR3 is TGCAGCGTTCTAGGACTAGCGGGGTGGTCGACAGATACGCAGTATTTT.

CDR3 in DNA: TGTGCCTGGTCCGGGACAGGGGGTTTGGAGACCCAGTACTTC. Translation: CAWSGTGGLETQYF. J is TRBJ2-5 and V is TRBV30; 11 nucleotides match TRBD1. CDR3 length: 14 amino acids. Germline loops: CDR1 GTSNPN, CDR2 SVGIG (reference sequence). J was trimmed by 5 bases and V by 5 bases; bases with no gene match: 7.

V and J are TRBV6-5 and TRBJ2-5, with 7 bases that match TRBD1. V lost 6 bases, J lost 9 bases, and 10 bases stayed unmatched. The CDR3 consists of 13 residues. CDR1 and CDR2 (germline): MNHEY, SVGAGI. CDR3 coding DNA: TGTGCCAGCAGCCATGGACAGGTTAATGCCCAGTACTTC. Translated: CASSHGQVNAQYF.

The chain uses TRBV6-1 and TRBJ2-5, with D possibly called TRBD1 or TRBD2 (5 bases each). V was shortened by 6 bases and J by 5 bases, with 22 bases between the two germline ends. The CDR3 is made up of 16 amino acids. Germline V lookup: CDR1 MNHNS, CDR2 SASEGT. CDR3 in DNA: TGTGCCAGCAGCCGCAGGATGGGGGACCCGGGCGAGACCCAGTACTTC. The encoded protein is CASSRRMGDPGETQYF.

This clonotype was found once. V usage is TRBV19 and J usage is TRBJ2-3; D call uncertain. Trimming shortened V by 10 bases and J by 0 bases, and 14 bases separated the two germline ends. The germline gives CDR1 LNHDA, CDR2 SQIVND (reference sequence). The CDR3 consists of 14 residues. CDR3 sequence reads: CATKGALSTDTQYF. CDR3 sequence (DNA): TGTGCCACAAAGGGCGCTCTCAGCACAGATACGCAGTATTTT.